One sample yielded the 27 T cell receptor beta chains listed below, sequenced in a study of cytomegalovirus exposure and HLA in healthy donors. Use of 60 Vbeta and 13 Jbeta primers characterized the PCR. The method was immunoSEQ multiplex PCR; TCRdb's version includes in-frame clones alone and lacks a portion of them. The listing contains about 140,000 clones. Sequenced material: PBMCs. These TCRs come from a male donor in good health and CMV-seronegative.

The chain employs TRBV27 and TRBJ2-4, with D tentatively TRBD1 (6 bases). The V and J ends lost 6 bases and 9 bases respectively, with 15 bases between them. Per germline, CDR1 MNHEY and CDR2 SMNVEV (reference sequence). The CDR3 sequence is 13 residues long. The CDR3 nucleotides read TGTGCCAGCAGCAAACAGGGAGAGGGCATTCAGTACTTC. Translated: CASSKQGEGIQYF.

The chain has TRBV18 and TRBJ2-2, with D possibly being TRBD2 (6 bases). Trimming removed 0 bases at V and 1 base at J, with 12 bases between. The CDR3 runs to 17 residues. Germline V gene data show CDR1 as KGHSH and CDR2 as LQKENI. CDR3 coding DNA: TGTGCCAGCTCACCACCGGGACTCGCCATGAACACCGGGGAGCTGTTTTTT. Encoded protein: CASSPPGLAMNTGELFF. The whole variable domain, remainder taken from reference TRBV18 and TRBJ2-2, is NAGVMQNPRHLVRRRGQEARLRCSPMKGHSHVYWYRQLPEEGLKFMVYLQKENIIDESGMPKERFSAEFPKEGPSILRIQQVVRGDSAAYFCASSPPGLAMNTGELFFGEGSRLTVL.

This chain connects TRBV11-2 to TRBJ2-7; 7 nucleotides line up with TRBD1. Germline CDR1 is SGHAT and CDR2 is FQNNGV. This CDR3 contains 13 residues. V shed 5 bases and J 2 bases; nucleotides not matched to a gene: 3. CDR3 DNA: TGTGCCAGCAGCCGGACAGGCGCCTACGAGCAGTACTTC. It yields the protein CASSRTGAYEQYF.

This chain connects TRBV28 to TRBJ2-7; tentative D call: TRBD1 (6 bases). Germline loops: CDR1 MDHEN, CDR2 SYDVKM. The CDR3 runs to 16 residues. Between the trimmed V and J ends, which lost 4 bases and 4 bases, there was a span of 20 bases. This CDR3 is CASSYPGTPERYEQYF. CDR3 bases: TGTGCCAGCAGTTATCCCGGGACACCGGAGAGGTACGAGCAGTACTTC.

In DNA form, the CDR3 reads TGCGCCAGCAGCCAAACTACGACAGGGCTCTATGGCTACACCTTC. This gives the protein CASSQTTTGLYGYTF. The rearrangement uses TRBV4-3 and TRBJ1-2, with TRBD1 matching over 7 bases. The J segment lost 4 bases and the V segment lost 2 bases, leaving 7 bases of the junction unmatched. Germline V lookup: CDR1 LGHNA, CDR2 YSLEER. CDR3 length equals 15 residues.

The rearrangement links TRBV29-1 to TRBJ1-1; D is uncertain. Per germline, CDR1 SQVTM and CDR2 ANQGSEA. The CDR3 loop spans 11 amino acids. V was clipped by 5 bases and J by 4 bases, with 8 bases between them. DNA of the CDR3: TGCAGCGTTTTATGGGCCACTGAAGCTTTCTTT. It is translated as CSVLWATEAFF. The full variable domain, in which reference TRBV29-1 and TRBJ1-1 provide the parts outside the CDR3, is SAVISQKPSRDICQRGTSLTIQCQVDSQVTMMFWYRQQPGQSLTLIATANQGSEATYESGFVIDKFPISRPNLTFSTLTVSNMSPEDSSIYLCSVLWATEAFFGQGTRLTVV.

The rearrangement uses TRBV27 and TRBJ1-4; D unresolved. The CDR3 spans 16 residues. Looked up from germline, CDR1 is MNHEY and CDR2 is SMNVEV (reference sequence). Trimming removed 5 bases from V and 0 bases from J, with 13 bases in between. CDR3 coding DNA: TGTGCCAGCAGTCCTTGGATCGGGGCAACTAATGAAAAACTGTTTTTT. Its protein is CASSPWIGATNEKLFF.

V is TRBV30 and J is TRBJ2-7; D unclear. The V end was cut by 2 bases, the J end by 3 bases, with 5 bases between. CDR3 size: 11 residues. Per germline, CDR1 GTSNPN and CDR2 SVGIG (reference sequence). As DNA, the CDR3 is TGTGCCTGGAGTCTAAACTACGAGCAGTACTTC. This translates into CAWSLNYEQYF.

The chain recombines TRBV18 with TRBJ1-1, with 7 bases that match TRBD1. From germline, CDR1 is KGHSH and CDR2 LQKENI. The CDR3 runs 13 residues. Losses at the gene ends were 3 bases for V and 4 bases for J; bases not matched to a gene: 2. CDR3 residues: CASSPTGSTEAFF. CDR3 sequence (DNA): TGTGCCAGCTCACCGACAGGGAGCACTGAAGCTTTCTTT.

The chain is built from TRBV4-3 and TRBJ2-7, with 8 bases aligning to TRBD1. CDR3 length: 17 residues. V was clipped by 3 bases and J by 0 bases; unmatched bases: 10. CDR1 and CDR2 (germline): LGHNA, YSLEER. This chain's CDR3 is CASSHSQGALGSYEQYF. The CDR3 region has the DNA TGCGCCAGCAGCCACTCGCAGGGGGCTTTGGGCTCCTACGAGCAGTACTTC.

The genes are TRBV27 and TRBJ2-5; D unresolved. Germline CDR1 MNHEY, CDR2 SMNVEV (reference sequence). Trimming pared 8 bases from V and 3 bases from J, leaving 10 bases between. This CDR3 region has 12 residues. The CDR3 DNA is TGTGCCAGCTCCACTCGGGAAGAGACCCAGTACTTC. Its translation is CASSTREETQYF.

The chain recombines TRBV5-1 with TRBJ1-1; the D gene is possibly TRBD1 (6 bases). Germline V CDR1 and CDR2: SGHRS, YFSETQ. V shed 2 bases and J shed 1 base, with 9 bases lying between them. This CDR3 contains 14 residues. Here the CDR3 reads CASSFKQGNTEAFF. The CDR3 nucleotides are TGCGCCAGCAGCTTCAAACAGGGGAACACTGAAGCTTTCTTT.

The V call is TRBV5-1, the J call TRBJ2-5, with 7 nucleotides matching TRBD1. From germline, CDR1 is SGHRS and CDR2 YFSETQ. The CDR3 is 15 amino acids. V gave up 5 bases and J gave up 1 base; unmatched junction bases: 8. CDR3 DNA sequence: TGCGCCAGCAGAGTTCAGGGGGTGGGCCAAGAGACCCAGTACTTC. Protein product: CASRVQGVGQETQYF.

This chain links TRBV5-1 with TRBJ2-3; 8 positions match TRBD1. The CDR3 sequence is 15 residues long. Trimming cost V 1 base and J 1 base; bases outside gene matches: 2. CDR1 and CDR2 from the germline V gene are SGHRS and YFSETQ. DNA for the CDR3: TGCGCCAGCAGCTTGCAGGGGGCGGGCACAGATACGCAGTATTTT. Its protein product is CASSLQGAGTDTQYF.

This chain joins TRBV7-9 and TRBJ2-1, with D possibly matching TRBD2 (7 bases). Germline assignment: CDR1 SEHNR and CDR2 FQNEAQ (reference sequence). The ends were cut back, 1 base at V and 6 bases at J, with 16 bases in the middle. CDR3 length: 16 residues. CDR3 sequence reads: CASSLGLGGPFNEQFF. The DNA for the CDR3 is TGTGCCAGCAGCTTAGGTTTGGGGGGGCCCTTCAATGAGCAGTTCTTC.

CDR3 DNA sequence: TGTGCCAGTACCTCGGACAGGGGGAAAGAAAAACTGTTTTTT. Translation: CASTSDRGKEKLFF. The rearrangement joins TRBV19 to TRBJ1-4; TRBD1 matches 10 bases. V lost 7 bases and J lost 8; bases outside the gene matches: 7. This CDR3 has 14 amino acids. Germline V gene sequence: CDR1 LNHDA, CDR2 SQIVND (reference sequence).

The V call is TRBV28, the J call TRBJ1-6; TRBD1 aligns across 7 bases. The CDR3 extends over 15 amino acids. J was trimmed by 10 bases and V by 2 bases; bases with no gene match: 8. Looked up from germline, CDR1 is MDHEN and CDR2 is SYDVKM. DNA of the CDR3: TGTGCCAGCAGTTTAAGGGGGCTCATGGGCTCACCCCTCCACTTT. This gives the protein CASSLRGLMGSPLHF.

The rearrangement uses TRBV13 and TRBJ1-1, with TRBD1 matching 8 bases. V lost 4 bases, J lost 0 bases, and 1 base stayed unmatched. Germline V gene sequence: CDR1 PRHDT, CDR2 FYEKMQ (reference sequence). The CDR3 covers 14 residues. The CDR3 reads CASSWTGMNTEAFF. In DNA form, the CDR3 reads TGTGCCAGCAGCTGGACAGGGATGAACACTGAAGCTTTCTTT.

The chain recombines TRBV5-6 with TRBJ1-2, with TRBD1 matching 9 bases. Germline V gene lookup returns CDR1 SGHDT and CDR2 YYEEEE. Trimming at V came to 4 bases and at J to 7 bases, leaving 14 bases not matched to a gene. The CDR3 has 16 amino acids. The CDR3 loop is CASSPPRGTGTFGYTF. The CDR3 region has the DNA TGTGCCAGCAGCCCCCCCCGAGGGACAGGGACCTTTGGCTACACCTTC.

CDR3 sequence: CSVTRGTEAFF. CDR3 coding DNA: TGCAGCGTGACCAGGGGCACTGAAGCTTTCTTT. The V call is TRBV29-1, the J call TRBJ1-1; a weak D match, TRBD1 (6 bases). The CDR3 is made up of 11 amino acids. The ends were cut back, 6 bases at V and 4 bases at J, with 9 bases in the middle. Germline V lookup: CDR1 SQVTM, CDR2 ANQGSEA.

The gene calls are TRBV28 and TRBJ2-2; 7 bases align to TRBD1. Per germline, CDR1 MDHEN and CDR2 SYDVKM. The length of the CDR3 is 15 residues. V lost 3 bases to trimming and J lost 1 base; unmatched junction nucleotides: 2. The chain's CDR3 is CASSFRTGNTGELFF. The CDR3 DNA reads as TGTGCCAGCAGTTTCCGGACAGGGAACACCGGGGAGCTGTTTTTT.

The chain uses TRBV7-2 and TRBJ1-5, with 9 bases identical to TRBD1. With V trimmed by 3 bases and J by 1 base, 4 bases remained unmatched. The CDR3 covers 16 residues. Germline lookup yields CDR1 SGHTA and CDR2 FQGNSA. The CDR3 is CASSLTGGLSNQPQHF. CDR3 coding DNA: TGTGCCAGCAGCTTGACAGGGGGTTTAAGCAATCAGCCCCAGCATTTT. Variable domain in full (rest from reference TRBV7-2 and TRBJ1-5): GAGVSQSPSNKVTEKGKDVELRCDPISGHTALYWYRQSLGQGLEFLIYFQGNSAPDKSGLPSDRFSAERTGGSVSTLTIQRTQQEDSAVYLCASSLTGGLSNQPQHFGDGTRLSIL.

The rearrangement links TRBV12-5 to TRBJ2-1, with D tentatively TRBD1 (5 bases). Germline V CDR1 and CDR2: LGHNT, FRNRAP. The CDR3 length is 16 residues. V was trimmed by 0 bases and J by 9 bases, leaving 18 bases between them. The CDR3 DNA sequence: TGTGCTAGTGGTTTGGTACACGCAAGCAGGGTAGGTGAGCAGTTCTTC. This gives the protein CASGLVHASRVGEQFF.

The CDR3 nucleotides are TGTGCCAGCATGGGACAGGGGGCCGGGGAGCTGTTTTTT. Translation: CASMGQGAGELFF. V gene TRBV2 combines with J gene TRBJ2-2, with 11 nucleotides matching TRBD1. Germline lookup yields CDR1 SNHLY and CDR2 FYNNEI. The V gene end was trimmed by 7 bases and the J gene end by 6 bases; junction bases not matched to a gene: 1. The CDR3 length is 13 residues.

V usage is TRBV5-1 and J usage is TRBJ1-2, with 8 bases matching TRBD1. The trim removed 0 bases at V and 6 bases at J, leaving 4 bases unmatched. Per germline, CDR1 SGHRS and CDR2 YFSETQ. CDR3 size: 14 residues. CDR3 DNA sequence: TGCGCCAGCAGCTTGGGTGGGACAGGAAATGGCTACACCTTC. Its protein is CASSLGGTGNGYTF. The entire variable domain, with the rest obtained from reference TRBV5-1 and TRBJ1-2, is as follows: KAGVTQTPRYLIKTRGQQVTLSCSPISGHRSVSWYQQTPGQGLQFLFEYFSETQRNKGNFPGRFSGRQFSNSRSEMNVSTLELGDSALYLCASSLGGTGNGYTFGSGTRLTVV.

Points on this clone: This same CDR3 is encoded by further DNA sequences in the sample. The chain has TRBV18 and TRBJ2-5; 7 bases line up with TRBD2. The CDR3 contains 13 residues. Germline CDR1 reads KGHSH; CDR2 reads LQKENI. The V gene end was trimmed by 3 bases and the J gene end by 3 bases; junction bases not matched to a gene: 1. CDR3 coding DNA: TGTGCCAGCTCACCCGGACTAGAAGAGACCCAGTACTTC. This translates into CASSPGLEETQYF.

V gene TRBV30 combines with J gene TRBJ2-7, with D possibly matching TRBD1 (6 bases). Deletions cut 5 bases from V and 2 bases from J, with 10 bases between. CDR3 length equals 12 residues. Germline-derived CDR1 and CDR2 are GTSNPN and SVGIG (reference sequence). CDR3 in amino acids: CAWVQGAYEQYF. The CDR3, as DNA: TGTGCCTGGGTACAGGGTGCCTACGAGCAGTACTTC.